This entry lists 27 T cell receptor beta chains sequenced from one sample in a study of CD8 T cells in Susac syndrome. RNA, at about 0.5 to 1 ug, was reverse transcribed with random hexamers. TCRdb used MiXCR to reprocess the immunoSEQ multiplex PCR reads, holding one entry per CDR3 protein. This table has tens of thousands of distinct CDR3 sequences, around 94% appearing once. Input material: CD4+ T cells from PBMCs. Receptors originate from a human donor with Susac syndrome.

The genes are TRBV2 and TRBJ2-7; 7 bases map to TRBD1. Germline values: CDR1 SNHLY, CDR2 FYNNEI. The CDR3 contains 14 residues. Trimming removed 11 bases from V and 6 bases from J; junction bases left unmatched: 16. The CDR3 is CAFGWGRGSSEQYF. In DNA, the CDR3 is TGTGCCTTCGGGTGGGGCAGGGGGTCAAGCGAGCAGTACTTC.

V and J are TRBV6-1 and TRBJ2-5, with TRBD2 identical over 9 bases. In germline, CDR1 is MNHNS, CDR2 SASEGT. V shed 2 bases and J 5 bases; nucleotides not matched to a gene: 6. This CDR3 spans 15 amino acids. DNA for the CDR3: TGTGCCAGCAGTGAACTGGGCGGGGGGGCCGAGACCCAGTACTTC. It yields the protein CASSELGGGAETQYF.

The rearrangement joins TRBV20-1 to TRBJ1-6; D is unclear. Trimming shortened V by 6 bases and J by 14 bases, and 26 bases separated the two germline ends. The germline V gene encodes CDR1 DFQATT and CDR2 SNEGSKA (reference sequence). The CDR3 spans 15 residues. CDR3 coding DNA: TGCAGTGCAAAGCTGGGGTCCAACCTCTTAGGGACCCTCCACTTT. It specifies CSAKLGSNLLGTLHF.

This clonotype appeared a single time. V gene TRBV3-1 combines with J gene TRBJ1-2; D perhaps matches TRBD1 (6 bases). Trimming stripped 4 bases from V and 4 bases from J, with 16 bases between. The CDR3 has 15 amino acids. Germline values: CDR1 LGHDT, CDR2 YNNKEL (reference sequence). The CDR3 nucleotides are TGTGCCAGCAGCCGCAGCCCCCGGGACACCTATGGCTACACCTTC. Protein: CASSRSPRDTYGYTF. The variable domain in full, completed from reference TRBV3-1 and TRBJ1-2, reads DTAVSQTPKYLVTQMGNDKSIKCEQNLGHDTMYWYKQDSKKFLKIMFSYNNKELIINETVPNRFSPKSPDKAHLNLHINSLELGDSAVYFCASSRSPRDTYGYTFGSGTRLTVV.

The chain employs TRBV12-3 or TRBV12-4 and TRBJ2-5; D ambiguous. This CDR3 has 12 residues. V lost 2 bases, J lost 5 bases, and 6 bases lay in between. CDR3 sequence (DNA): TGTGCCAGCAGTTTATCGCCCGAGACCCAGTACTTC. It yields the protein CASSLSPETQYF.

Here the CDR3 DNA reads TGCGCCAGCAGTGAGTCGGGGGAACTGAACACTGAAGCTTTCTTT. Protein sequence: CASSESGELNTEAFF. The chain carries TRBV10-2 and TRBJ1-1; maybe TRBD1 (5 bases). The V end was cut by 0 bases, the J end by 0 bases, with 8 bases between. The CDR3 totals 15 residues. The germline CDR1 and CDR2 sequences are WSHSY and SAAADI.

This chain links TRBV20-1 with TRBJ1-1, with D possibly TRBD1 on 6 matching bases. Trimming cost V 6 bases and J 1 base, with 12 bases left between them. The CDR3 has 13 residues. Germline V lookup: CDR1 DFQATT, CDR2 SNEGSKA (reference sequence). The CDR3 here is CSAKDRRNTEAFF. In DNA form, the CDR3 reads TGCAGTGCCAAAGACAGGAGGAACACTGAAGCTTTCTTT.

The chain recombines TRBV15 with TRBJ1-1; D possibly corresponds to TRBD1 (6 bases). CDR1 LNHNV and CDR2 YYDKDF come from the germline V gene (reference sequence). The CDR3 is 15 amino acids. V shed 0 bases and J shed 4 bases, with 12 bases lying between them. Here the CDR3 DNA reads TGTGCCACCAGCAGAGATTTGGGAGGGGGCACTGAAGCTTTCTTT. This gives the protein CATSRDLGGGTEAFF. The full variable domain, with the rest looked up from reference TRBV15 and TRBJ1-1, is DAMVIQNPRYQVTQFGKPVTLSCSQTLNHNVMYWYQQKSSQAPKLLFHYYDKDFNNEADTPDNFQSRRPNTSFCFLDIRSPGLGDTAMYLCATSRDLGGGTEAFFGQGTRLTVV.

This clonotype came up once. The J gene is TRBJ2-3, the V gene TRBV20-1, with 9 bases lining up with TRBD2. Germline V gene lookup returns CDR1 DFQATT and CDR2 SNEGSKA (reference sequence). The CDR3 is made up of 14 amino acids. The CDR3 DNA follows: TGCAGCCGAACGGCTAGCGGGGGCACAGATACGCAGTATTTT. Its protein is CSRTASGGTDTQYF.

The CDR3 loop is CASRRTSSYNEQFF. In DNA, the CDR3 is TGTGCCAGCAGAAGGACTAGCTCCTACAATGAGCAGTTCTTC. The chain is built from TRBV7-8 and TRBJ2-1; 7 nucleotides match TRBD2. Germline V gives CDR1 SGHVS, CDR2 FQNEAQ. The V segment lost 6 bases and the J segment 0 bases; nucleotides outside the gene matches: 2. This CDR3 is 14 amino acids long.

The chain employs TRBV30 and TRBJ1-5; D is possibly TRBD1 (6 bases). The V gene lost 4 bases and the J gene lost 4 bases, with 8 bases spanning the gap. Germline values: CDR1 GTSNPN, CDR2 SVGIG (reference sequence). The CDR3 extends over 12 amino acids. The CDR3 protein is CAWNRDNQPQHF. DNA of the CDR3: TGTGCCTGGAACAGGGATAATCAGCCCCAGCATTTT. Filled out from reference TRBV30 and TRBJ1-5, the complete variable domain reads SQTIHQWPATLVQPVGSPLSLECTVEGTSNPNLYWYRQAAGRGLQLLFYSVGIGQISSEVPQNLSASRPQDRQFILSSKKLLLSDSGFYLCAWNRDNQPQHFGDGTRLSIL.

The chain links TRBV10-3 to TRBJ2-3; tentatively, D is TRBD2 (5 bases). The germline V gene has CDR1 ENHRY and CDR2 SYGVKD. Trimming shortened V by 0 bases and J by 2 bases, and 12 bases separated the two germline ends. CDR3 size: 16 residues. The DNA of the CDR3 is TGTGCCATCAGTGAGTCCGGGGTTGGGAACACAGATACGCAGTATTTT. This encodes CAISESGVGNTDTQYF.

The V and J genes are TRBV4-3 and TRBJ2-3; 7 bases match TRBD2. Trimming removed 0 bases from V and 7 bases from J; junction bases left unmatched: 16. Germline CDR1 is LGHNA and CDR2 is YSLEER. This CDR3 has 18 amino acids. As DNA, the CDR3 is TGCGCCAGCAGCCAAGAGGTCGGTCTCGGGACTACGTTTCATACGCAGTATTTT. Protein sequence: CASSQEVGLGTTFHTQYF.

This clonotype showed up just once. V usage is TRBV23-1 and J usage is TRBJ2-7; a possible D gene is TRBD1 (6 bases). TRBV23-1 is given ORF status, its function remaining uncertain. Trimming took 4 bases from V and 0 from J, leaving 25 bases between them. There are 19 residues in the CDR3. CDR3 DNA sequence: TGCGCCAGCAGTCGCCTCCGGGACAATCAAGTGGGCAGCTCCTACGAGCAGTACTTC. Translated, it gives CASSRLRDNQVGSSYEQYF.

This sequence joins TRBV4-1 and TRBJ2-4; 7 bases align to TRBD1. The CDR3 runs to 16 residues. The germline V gene encodes CDR1 MGHRA and CDR2 YSYEKL. Trimming cost V 3 bases and J 3 bases; bases outside gene matches: 8. This chain's CDR3 is CASSHPIRDSKNIQYF. DNA for the CDR3: TGCGCCAGCAGCCATCCCATCAGGGACAGCAAAAACATTCAGTACTTC.

This rearrangement joins TRBV13 to TRBJ2-5; 8 bases match TRBD1. V lost 5 bases and J lost 3; bases outside the gene matches: 8. The CDR3 is 15 amino acids. Germline V CDR1 and CDR2: PRHDT, FYEKMQ (reference sequence). The CDR3 DNA sequence: TGTGCCAGCAGCAAGCCAGAGGACAGGGAAGAGACCCAGTACTTC. Its translation: CASSKPEDREETQYF.

The table lists this clonotype with a count of one. The CDR3 nucleotides are TGCAGTGCTAGAGGGGACACCCCCTACGAGCAGTACTTC. This gives the protein CSARGDTPYEQYF. V and J are TRBV20-1 and TRBJ2-7; possible D gene TRBD1, 6 bases. The V gene's germline CDR1 is DFQATT and CDR2 SNEGSKA (reference sequence). V lost 1 base, J lost 2 bases, and 9 bases lay in between. This CDR3 region has 13 residues.

The rearrangement joins TRBV6-2 or TRBV6-3 to TRBJ1-5, with a possible D match to TRBD1 (6 bases). V lost 6 bases and J lost 2, with 8 bases in between. Germline CDR1 MNHEY, CDR2 SVGEGT. The CDR3 sequence is 13 residues long. CDR3 sequence reads: CASRRQGNQPQHF. The CDR3 DNA sequence: TGTGCCAGCAGAAGACAGGGCAATCAGCCCCAGCATTTT.

The V call is TRBV20-1, the J call TRBJ1-1; 7 positions agree with TRBD1. Germline-derived CDR1 and CDR2 are DFQATT and SNEGSKA (reference sequence). V gave up 7 bases and J gave up 9 bases; unmatched junction bases: 11. This CDR3 has 12 residues. In DNA form, the CDR3 reads TGCAGTGTCCCGGACAGGCCCATCAAAGCTTTCTTT. The encoded protein is CSVPDRPIKAFF.

The chain is built from TRBV5-8 and TRBJ2-7; D is unresolved. Between the trimmed V and J ends, which lost 1 base and 6 bases, there was a span of 14 bases. The CDR3 extends over 14 amino acids. Germline loops: CDR1 SGHTS, CDR2 YDEGEE. Here the CDR3 DNA reads TGTGCCAGCAGCTTGCAGGTACGCCGTCTCGAGCAGTACTTC. It translates to CASSLQVRRLEQYF.

The genes are TRBV7-6 and TRBJ2-2, with 8 bases aligning to TRBD1. The ends lost 5 bases at V and 7 bases at J; junction bases unmatched: 3. The CDR3 is 13 amino acids. CDR1 and CDR2 from the germline V gene are SGHVS and FNYEAQ. The CDR3 region has the DNA TGTGCCAGCAGCAGAGGACAGGGCGGGGAGCTGTTTTTT. It yields the protein CASSRGQGGELFF. Filled out from reference TRBV7-6 and TRBJ2-2, the complete variable domain reads GAGVSQSPRYKVTKRGQDVALRCDPISGHVSLYWYRQALGQGPEFLTYFNYEAQQDKSGLPNDRFSAERPEGSISTLTIQRTEQRDSAMYRCASSRGQGGELFFGEGSRLTVL.

The V and J genes are TRBV18 and TRBJ2-1; no clear D. V was cut by 4 bases and J by 8 bases, with 6 bases left in between. The CDR3 spans 11 residues. Germline CDR1 reads KGHSH; CDR2 reads LQKENI. The CDR3 region is CASSLYDEQFF. As DNA, the CDR3 is TGTGCCAGCTCACTGTACGATGAGCAGTTCTTC.

The chain has TRBV7-8 and TRBJ2-5; D could derive from TRBD1 or TRBD2 (6 bases each). The CDR3 sequence is 14 residues long. Looked up from germline, CDR1 is SGHVS and CDR2 is FQNEAQ. The ends were cut back, 4 bases at V and 5 bases at J, with 14 bases in the middle. The CDR3 sequence is CASSSRGAGETQYF. Here the CDR3 DNA reads TGTGCCAGCAGCTCTAGGGGGGCCGGGGAGACCCAGTACTTC.

The chain couples TRBV28 to TRBJ2-7; TRBD2 might be the D (5 bases). The V end was cut by 2 bases, the J end by 0 bases, with 17 bases between. Germline V gene lookup returns CDR1 MDHEN and CDR2 SYDVKM. This CDR3 has 17 residues. CDR3 sequence: CASSLASPGISSYEQYF. The DNA for the CDR3 is TGTGCCAGCAGTTTAGCCTCGCCGGGAATCTCCTCCTACGAGCAGTACTTC.

The CDR3 protein is CASSVRGGEQFF. CDR3 nucleotides: TGTGCCAGCAGTGTAAGAGGTGGGGAGCAGTTCTTC. The chain recombines TRBV25-1 with TRBJ2-1; D gene ambiguous. The CDR3 is made up of 12 amino acids. V was trimmed by 4 bases and J by 10 bases, leaving 11 bases between them. Germline V lookup: CDR1 MGHDK, CDR2 SYGVNS.

The chain couples TRBV27 to TRBJ1-2; 9 bases agree with TRBD1. This CDR3 has 15 residues. The trim removed 3 bases at V and 8 bases at J, leaving 10 bases unmatched. CDR1 and CDR2 (germline): MNHEY, SMNVEV (reference sequence). The CDR3 here is CASSLLQGALGGYTF. The CDR3, as DNA: TGTGCCAGCAGTTTGTTACAGGGGGCACTTGGCGGCTACACCTTC.

The chain combines TRBV20-1 with TRBJ2-1; D may be TRBD2 (7 bases). V was cut by 6 bases and J by 9 bases, with 18 bases left in between. CDR1 is DFQATT, CDR2 SNEGSKA, per germline (reference sequence). This CDR3 contains 13 residues. The CDR3 region is CSANRGRGGEQFF. The DNA of the CDR3 is TGCAGTGCAAACCGGGGAAGGGGGGGTGAGCAGTTCTTC.